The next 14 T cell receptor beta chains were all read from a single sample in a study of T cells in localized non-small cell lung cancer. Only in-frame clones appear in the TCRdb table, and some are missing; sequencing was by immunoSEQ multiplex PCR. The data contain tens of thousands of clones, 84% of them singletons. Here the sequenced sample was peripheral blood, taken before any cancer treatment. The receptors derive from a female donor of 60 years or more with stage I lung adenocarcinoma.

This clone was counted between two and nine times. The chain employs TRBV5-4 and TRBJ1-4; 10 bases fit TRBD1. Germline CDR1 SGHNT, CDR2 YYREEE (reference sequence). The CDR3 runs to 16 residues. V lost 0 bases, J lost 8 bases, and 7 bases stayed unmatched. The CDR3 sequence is CASSLGDRGPREKLFF. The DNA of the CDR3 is TGTGCCAGCAGCTTGGGGGACAGGGGCCCACGGGAAAAACTGTTTTTT.

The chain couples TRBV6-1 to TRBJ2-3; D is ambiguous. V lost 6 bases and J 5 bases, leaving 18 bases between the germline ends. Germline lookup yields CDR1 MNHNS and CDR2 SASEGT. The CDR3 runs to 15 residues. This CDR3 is CASRILSSVRDTQYF. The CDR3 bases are TGTGCCAGCAGGATTCTGTCCTCCGTCCGAGATACGCAGTATTTT.

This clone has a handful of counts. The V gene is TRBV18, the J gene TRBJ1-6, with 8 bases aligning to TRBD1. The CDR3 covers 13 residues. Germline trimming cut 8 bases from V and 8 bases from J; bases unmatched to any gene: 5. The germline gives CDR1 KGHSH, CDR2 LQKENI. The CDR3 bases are TGTGCCAGCACCTGGACAGGGCATTCACCCCTCCACTTT. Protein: CASTWTGHSPLHF.

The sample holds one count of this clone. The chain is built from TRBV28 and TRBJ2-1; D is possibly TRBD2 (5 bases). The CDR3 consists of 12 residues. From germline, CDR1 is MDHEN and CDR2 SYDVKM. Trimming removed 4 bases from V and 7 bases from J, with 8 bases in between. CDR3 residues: CASSSPGNEQFF. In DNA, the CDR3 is TGTGCCAGCAGTTCCCCGGGGAATGAGCAGTTCTTC. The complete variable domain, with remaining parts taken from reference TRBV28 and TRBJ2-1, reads DVKVTQSSRYLVKRTGEKVFLECVQDMDHENMFWYRQDPGLGLRLIYFSYDVKMKEKGDIPEGYSVSREKKERFSLILESASTNQTSMYLCASSSPGNEQFFGPGTRLTVL.

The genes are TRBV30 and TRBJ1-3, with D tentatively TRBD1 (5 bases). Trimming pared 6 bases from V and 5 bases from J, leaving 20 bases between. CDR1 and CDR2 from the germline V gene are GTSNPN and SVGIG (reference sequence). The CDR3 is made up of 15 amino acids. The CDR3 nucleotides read TGTGCCTGTTCGACCGATGCGACAGTGAGAAACACCATATATTTT. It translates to CACSTDATVRNTIYF.

For the CDR3, the DNA is TGTGCCACCAGCAAAGACAGGGGCTCCTACGAGCAGTACTTC. It encodes CATSKDRGSYEQYF. V is TRBV15 and J is TRBJ2-7; 8 bases are shared with TRBD1. The CDR3 covers 14 residues. J was trimmed by 0 bases and V by 4 bases; bases with no gene match: 2. CDR1 LNHNV and CDR2 YYDKDF come from the germline V gene (reference sequence).

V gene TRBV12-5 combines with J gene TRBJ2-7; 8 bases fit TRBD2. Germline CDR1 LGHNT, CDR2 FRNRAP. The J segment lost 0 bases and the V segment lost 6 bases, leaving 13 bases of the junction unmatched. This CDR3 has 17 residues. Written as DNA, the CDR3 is TGTGCTAGTGGCCCCCGTACAGCGGGGGCGCTCTCCTACGAGCAGTACTTC. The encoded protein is CASGPRTAGALSYEQYF.

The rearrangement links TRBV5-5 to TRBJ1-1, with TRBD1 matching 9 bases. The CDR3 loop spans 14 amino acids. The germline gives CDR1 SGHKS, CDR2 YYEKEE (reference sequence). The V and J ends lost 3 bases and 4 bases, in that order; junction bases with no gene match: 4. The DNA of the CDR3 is TGTGCCAGCAGCTCCAGGACAGGGGTCACTGAAGCTTTCTTT. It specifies CASSSRTGVTEAFF.

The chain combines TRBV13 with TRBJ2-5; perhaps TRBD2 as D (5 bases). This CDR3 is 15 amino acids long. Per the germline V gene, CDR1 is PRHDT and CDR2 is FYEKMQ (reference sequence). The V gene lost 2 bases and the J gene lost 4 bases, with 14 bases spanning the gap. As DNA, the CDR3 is TGTGCCAGCAGCTTATCAGAGGGTTGGGGAGAGACCCAGTACTTC. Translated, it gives CASSLSEGWGETQYF. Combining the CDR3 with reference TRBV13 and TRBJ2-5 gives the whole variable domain AAGVIQSPRHLIKEKRETATLKCYPIPRHDTVYWYQQGPGQDPQFLISFYEKMQSDKGSIPDRFSAQQFSDYHSELNMSSLELGDSALYFCASSLSEGWGETQYFGPGTRLLVL.

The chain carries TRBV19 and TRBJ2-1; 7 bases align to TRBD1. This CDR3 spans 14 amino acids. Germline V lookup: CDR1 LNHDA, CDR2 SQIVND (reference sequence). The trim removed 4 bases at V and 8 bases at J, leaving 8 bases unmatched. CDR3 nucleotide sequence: TGTGCCAGTAGTAAGAAAACAGGGGCCTATGAGCAGTTCTTC. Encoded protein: CASSKKTGAYEQFF.

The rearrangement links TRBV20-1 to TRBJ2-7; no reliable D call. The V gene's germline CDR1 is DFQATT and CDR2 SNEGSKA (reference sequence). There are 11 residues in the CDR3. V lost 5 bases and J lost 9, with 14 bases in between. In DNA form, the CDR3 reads TGCAGTGCTTCCTGGACCGAAGTGCAGTACTTC. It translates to CSASWTEVQYF.

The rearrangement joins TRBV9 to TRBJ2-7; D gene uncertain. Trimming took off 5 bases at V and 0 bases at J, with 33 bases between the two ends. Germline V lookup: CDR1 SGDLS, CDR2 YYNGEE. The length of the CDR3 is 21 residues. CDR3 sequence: CASRRRISPAALPIASYEQYF. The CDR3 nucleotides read TGTGCCAGCAGGCGTCGTATAAGTCCAGCAGCTCTTCCAATCGCCTCCTACGAGCAGTACTTC.

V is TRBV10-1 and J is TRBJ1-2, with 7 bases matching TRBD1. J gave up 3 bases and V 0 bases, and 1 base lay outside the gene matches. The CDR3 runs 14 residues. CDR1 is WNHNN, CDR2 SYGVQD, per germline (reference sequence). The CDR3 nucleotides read TGCGCCAGCAGTGAGTCCACAGGGGACTATGGCTACACCTTC. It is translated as CASSESTGDYGYTF.

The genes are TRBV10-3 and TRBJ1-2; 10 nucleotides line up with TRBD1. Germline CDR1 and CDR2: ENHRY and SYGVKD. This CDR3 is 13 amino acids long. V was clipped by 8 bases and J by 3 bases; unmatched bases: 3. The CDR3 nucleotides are TGTGCCATCGGTGGACAGGGGGACTATGGCTACACCTTC. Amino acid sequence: CAIGGQGDYGYTF.